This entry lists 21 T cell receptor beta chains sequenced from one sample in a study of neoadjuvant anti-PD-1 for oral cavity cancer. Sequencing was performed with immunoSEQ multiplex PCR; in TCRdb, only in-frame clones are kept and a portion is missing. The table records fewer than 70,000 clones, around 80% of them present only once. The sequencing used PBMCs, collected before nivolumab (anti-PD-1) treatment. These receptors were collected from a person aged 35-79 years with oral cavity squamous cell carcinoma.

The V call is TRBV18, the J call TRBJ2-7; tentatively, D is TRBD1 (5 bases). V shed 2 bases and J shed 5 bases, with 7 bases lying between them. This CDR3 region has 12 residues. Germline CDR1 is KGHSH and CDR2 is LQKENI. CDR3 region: CASSPSRDEQYF. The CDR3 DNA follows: TGTGCCAGCTCACCAAGCAGGGACGAGCAGTACTTC.

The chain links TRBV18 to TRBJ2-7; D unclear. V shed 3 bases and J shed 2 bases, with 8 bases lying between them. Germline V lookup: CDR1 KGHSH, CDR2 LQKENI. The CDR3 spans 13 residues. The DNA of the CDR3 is TGTGCCAGCTCACCGGGCCTAGCCTACGAGCAGTACTTC. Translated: CASSPGLAYEQYF.

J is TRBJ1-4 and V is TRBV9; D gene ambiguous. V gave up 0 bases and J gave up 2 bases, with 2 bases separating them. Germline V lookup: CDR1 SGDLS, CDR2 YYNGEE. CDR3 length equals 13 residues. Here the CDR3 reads CASSVDTNEKLFF. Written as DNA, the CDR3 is TGTGCCAGCAGCGTAGACACTAATGAAAAACTGTTTTTT.

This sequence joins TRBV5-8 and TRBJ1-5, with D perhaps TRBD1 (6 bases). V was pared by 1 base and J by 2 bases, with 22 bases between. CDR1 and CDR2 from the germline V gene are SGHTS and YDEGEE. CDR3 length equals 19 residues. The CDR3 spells CASSLMGTGGASGNQPQHF. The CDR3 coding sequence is TGTGCCAGCAGCTTGATGGGAACCGGGGGCGCTTCGGGCAATCAGCCCCAGCATTTT.

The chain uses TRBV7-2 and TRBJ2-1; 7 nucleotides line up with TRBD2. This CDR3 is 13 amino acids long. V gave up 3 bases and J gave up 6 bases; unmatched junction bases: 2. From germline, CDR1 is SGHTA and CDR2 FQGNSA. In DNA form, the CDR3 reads TGTGCCAGCAGCTTCCCGGGGGGCAATGAGCAGTTCTTC. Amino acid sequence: CASSFPGGNEQFF.

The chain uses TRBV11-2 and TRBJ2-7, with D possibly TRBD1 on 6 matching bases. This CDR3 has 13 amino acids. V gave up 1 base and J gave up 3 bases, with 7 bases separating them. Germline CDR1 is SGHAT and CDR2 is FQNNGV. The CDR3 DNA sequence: TGTGCCAGCAGCTTAGCAGGGGTCTACGAGCAGTACTTC. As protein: CASSLAGVYEQYF. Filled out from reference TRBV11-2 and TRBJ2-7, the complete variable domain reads EAGVAQSPRYKIIEKRQSVAFWCNPISGHATLYWYQQILGQGPKLLIQFQNNGVVDDSQLPKDRFSAERLKGVDSTLKIQPAKLEDSAVYLCASSLAGVYEQYFGPGTRLTVT.

CDR3 residues: CASSLAGSYEQYF. CDR3 in DNA: TGTGCCAGCAGCCTAGCGGGATCCTACGAGCAGTACTTC. The gene calls are TRBV5-4 and TRBJ2-7; 9 positions agree with TRBD2. The CDR3 covers 13 residues. V shed 4 bases, J shed 1 base, and the junction held 0 bases outside the gene matches. Per the germline V gene, CDR1 is SGHNT and CDR2 is YYREEE (reference sequence).

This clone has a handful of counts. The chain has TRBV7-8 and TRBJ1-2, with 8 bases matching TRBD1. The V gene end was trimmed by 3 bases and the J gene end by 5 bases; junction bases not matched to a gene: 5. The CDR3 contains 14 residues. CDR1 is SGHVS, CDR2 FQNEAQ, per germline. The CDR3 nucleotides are TGTGCCAGCAGCTTTGGGGACAGGAGTTATGGCTACACCTTC. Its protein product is CASSFGDRSYGYTF. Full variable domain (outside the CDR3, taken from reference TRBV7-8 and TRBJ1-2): GAGVSQSPRYKVAKRGQDVALRCDPISGHVSLFWYQQALGQGPEFLTYFQNEAQLDKSGLPSDRFFAERPEGSVSTLKIQRTQQEDSAVYLCASSFGDRSYGYTFGSGTRLTVV.

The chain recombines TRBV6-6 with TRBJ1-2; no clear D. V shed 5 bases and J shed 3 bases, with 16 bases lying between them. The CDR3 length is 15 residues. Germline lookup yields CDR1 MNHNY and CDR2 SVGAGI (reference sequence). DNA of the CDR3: TGTGCCAGCAGTCCACTCGCGGGAGAGGACTATGGCTACACCTTC. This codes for CASSPLAGEDYGYTF.

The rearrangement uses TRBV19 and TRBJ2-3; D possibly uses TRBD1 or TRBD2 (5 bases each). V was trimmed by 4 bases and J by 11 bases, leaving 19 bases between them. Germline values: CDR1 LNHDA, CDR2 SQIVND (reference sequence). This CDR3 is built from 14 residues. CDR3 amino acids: CASSTLIGMGVQYF. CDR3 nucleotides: TGTGCCAGTAGTACCCTCATCGGGATGGGGGTGCAGTATTTT.

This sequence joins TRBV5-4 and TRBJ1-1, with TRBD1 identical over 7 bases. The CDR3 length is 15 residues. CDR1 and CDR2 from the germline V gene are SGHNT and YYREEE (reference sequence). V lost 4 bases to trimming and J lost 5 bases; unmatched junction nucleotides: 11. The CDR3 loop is CASSGRQGSWTEAFF. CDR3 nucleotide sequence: TGTGCCAGCAGCGGGAGACAGGGCTCGTGGACTGAAGCTTTCTTT.

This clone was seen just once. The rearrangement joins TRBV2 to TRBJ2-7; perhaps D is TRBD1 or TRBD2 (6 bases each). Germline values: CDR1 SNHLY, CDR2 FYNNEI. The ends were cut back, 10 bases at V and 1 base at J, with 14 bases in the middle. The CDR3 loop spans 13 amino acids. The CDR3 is CATKGGWSYEQYF. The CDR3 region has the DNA TGTGCCACCAAGGGGGGATGGTCCTACGAGCAGTACTTC. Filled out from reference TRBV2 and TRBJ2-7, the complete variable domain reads EPEVTQTPSHQVTQMGQEVILRCVPISNHLYFYWYRQILGQKVEFLVSFYNNEISEKSEIFDDQFSVERPDGSNFTLKIRSTKLEDSAMYFCATKGGWSYEQYFGPGTRLTVT.

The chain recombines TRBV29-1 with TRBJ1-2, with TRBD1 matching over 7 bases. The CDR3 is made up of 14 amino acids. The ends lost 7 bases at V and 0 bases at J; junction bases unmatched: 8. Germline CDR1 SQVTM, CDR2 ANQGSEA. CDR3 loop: CSARDRDANYGYTF. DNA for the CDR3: TGCAGCGCTCGCGACAGGGACGCTAACTATGGCTACACCTTC.

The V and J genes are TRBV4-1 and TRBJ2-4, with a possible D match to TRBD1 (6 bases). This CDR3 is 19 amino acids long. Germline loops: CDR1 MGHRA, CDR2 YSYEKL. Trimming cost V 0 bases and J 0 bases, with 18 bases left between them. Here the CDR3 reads CASSQDRGMTPLAKNIQYF. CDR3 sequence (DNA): TGCGCCAGCAGCCAAGATAGGGGGATGACCCCCTTAGCCAAAAACATTCAGTACTTC.

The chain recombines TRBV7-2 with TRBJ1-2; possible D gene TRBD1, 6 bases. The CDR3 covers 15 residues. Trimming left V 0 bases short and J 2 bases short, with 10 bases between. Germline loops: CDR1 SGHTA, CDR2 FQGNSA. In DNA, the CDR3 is TGTGCCAGCAGCTTAGCGATGGGGGCCAACTATGGCTACACCTTC. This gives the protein CASSLAMGANYGYTF.

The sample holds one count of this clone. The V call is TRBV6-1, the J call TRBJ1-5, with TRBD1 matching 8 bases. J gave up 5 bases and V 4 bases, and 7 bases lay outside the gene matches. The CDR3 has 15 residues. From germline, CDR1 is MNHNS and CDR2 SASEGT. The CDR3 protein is CASSVAGGFDQPQHF. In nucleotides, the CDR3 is TGTGCCAGCAGTGTAGCAGGGGGCTTTGATCAGCCCCAGCATTTT.

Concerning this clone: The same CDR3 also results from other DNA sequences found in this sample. The CDR3 DNA is TGTGCCAGCAGTCGGACTACCGGGGAGCTGTTTTTT. It codes for CASSRTTGELFF. The rearrangement joins TRBV6-1 to TRBJ2-2, with D perhaps TRBD2 (5 bases). There are 12 residues in the CDR3. Trimming stripped 5 bases from V and 5 bases from J, with 6 bases between. CDR1 MNHNS and CDR2 SASEGT come from the germline V gene.

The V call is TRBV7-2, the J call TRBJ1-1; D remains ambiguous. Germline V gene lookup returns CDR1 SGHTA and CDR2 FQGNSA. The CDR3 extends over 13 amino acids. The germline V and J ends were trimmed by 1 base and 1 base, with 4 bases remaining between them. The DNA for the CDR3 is TGTGCCAGCAGCTTAGGGACGAACACTGAAGCTTTCTTT. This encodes CASSLGTNTEAFF. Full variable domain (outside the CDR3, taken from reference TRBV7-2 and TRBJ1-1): GAGVSQSPSNKVTEKGKDVELRCDPISGHTALYWYRQSLGQGLEFLIYFQGNSAPDKSGLPSDRFSAERTGGSVSTLTIQRTQQEDSAVYLCASSLGTNTEAFFGQGTRLTVV.

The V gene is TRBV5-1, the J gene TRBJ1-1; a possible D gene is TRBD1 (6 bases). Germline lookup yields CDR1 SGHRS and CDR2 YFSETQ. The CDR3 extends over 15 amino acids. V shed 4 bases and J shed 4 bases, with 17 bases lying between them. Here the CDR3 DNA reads TGCGCCAGCAGCCCGACACAGGGAAGGGGCACTGAAGCTTTCTTT. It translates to CASSPTQGRGTEAFF.

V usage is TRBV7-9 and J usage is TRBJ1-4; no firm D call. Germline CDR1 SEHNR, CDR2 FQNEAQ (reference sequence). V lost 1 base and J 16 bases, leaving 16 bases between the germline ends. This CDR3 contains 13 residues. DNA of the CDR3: TGTGCCAGCAGCTTAGTGGGGTCCTCGGTTGAGTTTTTT. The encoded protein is CASSLVGSSVEFF.

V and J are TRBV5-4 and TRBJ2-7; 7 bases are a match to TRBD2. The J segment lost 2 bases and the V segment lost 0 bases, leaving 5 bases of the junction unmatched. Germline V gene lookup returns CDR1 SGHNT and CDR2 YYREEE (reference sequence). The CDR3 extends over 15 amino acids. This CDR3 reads CASSLDGGRTYEQYF. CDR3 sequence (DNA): TGTGCCAGCAGCTTGGACGGGGGGAGGACCTACGAGCAGTACTTC.